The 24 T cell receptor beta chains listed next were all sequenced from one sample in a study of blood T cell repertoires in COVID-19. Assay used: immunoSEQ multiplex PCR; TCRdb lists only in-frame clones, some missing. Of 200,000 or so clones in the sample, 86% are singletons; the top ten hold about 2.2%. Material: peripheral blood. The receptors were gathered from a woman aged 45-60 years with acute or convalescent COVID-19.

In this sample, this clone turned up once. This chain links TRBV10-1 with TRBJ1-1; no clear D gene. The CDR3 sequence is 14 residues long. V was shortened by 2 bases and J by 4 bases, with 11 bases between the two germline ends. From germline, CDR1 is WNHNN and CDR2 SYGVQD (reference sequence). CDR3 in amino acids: CASSEKWECTEAFF. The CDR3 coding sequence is TGCGCCAGCAGTGAGAAATGGGAGTGCACTGAAGCTTTCTTT.

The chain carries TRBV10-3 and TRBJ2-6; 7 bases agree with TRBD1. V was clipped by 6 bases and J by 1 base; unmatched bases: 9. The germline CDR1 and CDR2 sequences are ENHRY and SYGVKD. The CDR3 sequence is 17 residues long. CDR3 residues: CAISQPGQPSGANVLTF. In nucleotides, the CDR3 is TGTGCCATCAGCCAACCGGGACAGCCATCTGGGGCCAACGTCCTGACTTTC.

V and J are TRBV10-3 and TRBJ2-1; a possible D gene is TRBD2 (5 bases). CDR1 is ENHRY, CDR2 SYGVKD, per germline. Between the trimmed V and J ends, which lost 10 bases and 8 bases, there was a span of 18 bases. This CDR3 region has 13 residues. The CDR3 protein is CATTPAPEDEQFF. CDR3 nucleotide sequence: TGTGCCACCACACCGGCGCCGGAGGATGAGCAGTTCTTC.

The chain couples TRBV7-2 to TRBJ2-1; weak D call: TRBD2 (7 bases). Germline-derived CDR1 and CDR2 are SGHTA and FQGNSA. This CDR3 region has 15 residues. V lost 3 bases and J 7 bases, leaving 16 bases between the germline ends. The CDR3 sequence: CASSFLPGGQNEQFF. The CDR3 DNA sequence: TGTGCCAGCAGCTTCCTCCCGGGGGGCCAAAATGAGCAGTTCTTC.

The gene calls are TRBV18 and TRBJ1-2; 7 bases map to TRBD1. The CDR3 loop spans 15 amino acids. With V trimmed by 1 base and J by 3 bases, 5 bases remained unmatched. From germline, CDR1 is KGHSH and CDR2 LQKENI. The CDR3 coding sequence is TGTGCCAGCTCACCACGACAGGGTGGAGACTATGGCTACACCTTC. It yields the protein CASSPRQGGDYGYTF.

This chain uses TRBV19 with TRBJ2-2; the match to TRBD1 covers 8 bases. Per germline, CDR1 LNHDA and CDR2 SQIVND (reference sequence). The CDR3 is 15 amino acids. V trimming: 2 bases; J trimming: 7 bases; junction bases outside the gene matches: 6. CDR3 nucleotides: TGTGCCAGTAGTATAATCGGACAGGGCATCGGGGAGCTGTTTTTT. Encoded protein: CASSIIGQGIGELFF.

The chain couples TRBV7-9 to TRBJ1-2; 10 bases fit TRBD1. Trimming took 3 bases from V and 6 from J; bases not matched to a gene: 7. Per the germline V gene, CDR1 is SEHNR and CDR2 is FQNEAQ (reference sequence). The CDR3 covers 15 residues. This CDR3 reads CASSLARDRGHGYTF. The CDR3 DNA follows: TGTGCCAGCAGCTTGGCAAGGGACAGGGGACATGGCTACACCTTC.

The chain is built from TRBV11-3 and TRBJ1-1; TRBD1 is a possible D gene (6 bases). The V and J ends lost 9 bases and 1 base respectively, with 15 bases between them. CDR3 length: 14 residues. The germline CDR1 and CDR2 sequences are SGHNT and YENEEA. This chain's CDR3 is CASTFGTRNTEAFF. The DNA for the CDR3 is TGTGCCAGTACCTTCGGGACAAGGAACACTGAAGCTTTCTTT. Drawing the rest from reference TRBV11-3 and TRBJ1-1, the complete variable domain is EAGVVQSPRYKIIEKKQPVAFWCNPISGHNTLYWYLQNLGQGPELLIRYENEEAVDDSQLPKDRFSAERLKGVDSTLKIQPAELGDSAVYLCASTFGTRNTEAFFGQGTRLTVV.

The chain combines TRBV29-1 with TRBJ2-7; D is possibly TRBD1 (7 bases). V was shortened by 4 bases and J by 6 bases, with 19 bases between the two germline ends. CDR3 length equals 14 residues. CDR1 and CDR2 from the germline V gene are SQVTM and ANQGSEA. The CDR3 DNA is TGCAGCGTTGCACAGGGGAGGCCCTTTACCGAGCAGTACTTC. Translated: CSVAQGRPFTEQYF.

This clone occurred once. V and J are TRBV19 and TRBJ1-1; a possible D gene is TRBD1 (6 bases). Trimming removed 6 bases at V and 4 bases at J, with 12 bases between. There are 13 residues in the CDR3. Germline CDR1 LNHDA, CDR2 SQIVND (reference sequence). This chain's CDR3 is CASRRGSGTEAFF. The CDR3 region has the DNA TGTGCCAGTAGGAGGGGGTCTGGCACTGAAGCTTTCTTT.

The CDR3 sequence is CASSRAGGPDEQFF. In DNA form, the CDR3 reads TGTGCCAGCAGTAGAGCGGGAGGGCCCGATGAGCAGTTCTTC. The rearrangement joins TRBV6-2 or TRBV6-3 to TRBJ2-1; 10 bases align to TRBD2. This CDR3 has 14 amino acids. Per the germline V gene, CDR1 is MNHEY and CDR2 is SVGEGT. Germline trimming cut 5 bases from V and 8 bases from J; bases unmatched to any gene: 6.

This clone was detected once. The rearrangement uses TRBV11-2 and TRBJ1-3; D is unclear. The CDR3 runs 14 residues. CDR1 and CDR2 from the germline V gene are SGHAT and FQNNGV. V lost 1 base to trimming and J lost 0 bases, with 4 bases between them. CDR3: CASSLGSSGNTIYF. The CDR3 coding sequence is TGTGCCAGCAGCTTAGGCAGCTCTGGAAACACCATATATTTT.

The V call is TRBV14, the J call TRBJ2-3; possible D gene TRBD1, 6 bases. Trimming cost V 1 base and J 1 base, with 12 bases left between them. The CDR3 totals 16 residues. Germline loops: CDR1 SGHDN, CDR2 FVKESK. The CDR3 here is CASSQVLPGGTDTQYF. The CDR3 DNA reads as TGTGCCAGCAGCCAAGTGCTGCCAGGGGGCACAGATACGCAGTATTTT.

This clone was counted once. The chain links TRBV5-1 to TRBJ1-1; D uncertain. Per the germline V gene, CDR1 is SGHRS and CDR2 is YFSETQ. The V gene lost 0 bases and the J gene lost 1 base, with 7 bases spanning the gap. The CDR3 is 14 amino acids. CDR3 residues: CASSLGRANTEAFF. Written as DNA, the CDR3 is TGCGCCAGCAGCTTGGGGCGGGCGAACACTGAAGCTTTCTTT.

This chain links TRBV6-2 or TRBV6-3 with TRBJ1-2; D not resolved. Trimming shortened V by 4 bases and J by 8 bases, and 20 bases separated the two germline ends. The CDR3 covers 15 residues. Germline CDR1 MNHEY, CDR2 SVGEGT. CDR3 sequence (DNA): TGTGCCAGCAGTTCCCGTTGGGCAGCATTAGCGGGCTACACCTTC. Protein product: CASSSRWAALAGYTF.

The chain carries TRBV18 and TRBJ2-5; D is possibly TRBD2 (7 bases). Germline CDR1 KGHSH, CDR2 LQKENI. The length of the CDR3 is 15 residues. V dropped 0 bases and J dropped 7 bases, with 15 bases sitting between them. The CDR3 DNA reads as TGTGCCAGCTCACCACCGGGGGGGGCAGACGTGACCCAGTACTTC. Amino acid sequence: CASSPPGGADVTQYF.

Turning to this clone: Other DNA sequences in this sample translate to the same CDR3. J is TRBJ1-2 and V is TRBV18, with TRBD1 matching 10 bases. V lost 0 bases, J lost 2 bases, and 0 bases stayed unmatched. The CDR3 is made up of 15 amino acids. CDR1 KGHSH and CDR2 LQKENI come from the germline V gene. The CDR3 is CASSPPGQGNYGYTF. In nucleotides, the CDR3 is TGTGCCAGCTCACCACCGGGACAGGGGAACTATGGCTACACCTTC.

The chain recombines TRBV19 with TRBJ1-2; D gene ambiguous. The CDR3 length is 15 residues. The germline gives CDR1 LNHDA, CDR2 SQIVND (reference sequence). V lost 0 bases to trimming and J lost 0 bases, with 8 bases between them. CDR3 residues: CASSIDLAANYGYTF. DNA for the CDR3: TGTGCCAGTAGTATAGATCTCGCAGCTAACTATGGCTACACCTTC.

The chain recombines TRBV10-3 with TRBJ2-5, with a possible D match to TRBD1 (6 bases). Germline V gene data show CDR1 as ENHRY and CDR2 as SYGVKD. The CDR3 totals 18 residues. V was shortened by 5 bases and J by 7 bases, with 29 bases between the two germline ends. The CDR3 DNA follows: TGTGCCATCAGTCAGGAGGACAGCCCCTCCACTGTAGTTGTGACCCAGTACTTC. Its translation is CAISQEDSPSTVVVTQYF.

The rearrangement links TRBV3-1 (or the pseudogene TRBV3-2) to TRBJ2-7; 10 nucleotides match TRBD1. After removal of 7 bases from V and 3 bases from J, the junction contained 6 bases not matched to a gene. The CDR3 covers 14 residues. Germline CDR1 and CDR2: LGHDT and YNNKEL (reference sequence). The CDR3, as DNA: TGTGCCAGCACAATGGGACAGGGGTACTACGAGCAGTACTTC. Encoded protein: CASTMGQGYYEQYF.

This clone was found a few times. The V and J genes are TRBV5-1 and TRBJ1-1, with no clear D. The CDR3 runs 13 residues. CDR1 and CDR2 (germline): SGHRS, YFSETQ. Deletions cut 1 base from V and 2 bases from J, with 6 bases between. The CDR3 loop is CASSLWQNTEAFF. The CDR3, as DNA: TGCGCCAGCAGCTTGTGGCAAAACACTGAAGCTTTCTTT.

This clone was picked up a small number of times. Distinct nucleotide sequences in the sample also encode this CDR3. This CDR3 reads CASSTGLPGELFF. The CDR3 bases are TGTGCCAGCTCAACTGGACTTCCCGGGGAGCTGTTTTTT. The chain carries TRBV18 and TRBJ2-2, with D possibly TRBD2 on 5 matching bases. The CDR3 is 13 amino acids. V shed 5 bases and J shed 6 bases, with 10 bases lying between them. CDR1 is KGHSH, CDR2 LQKENI, per germline.

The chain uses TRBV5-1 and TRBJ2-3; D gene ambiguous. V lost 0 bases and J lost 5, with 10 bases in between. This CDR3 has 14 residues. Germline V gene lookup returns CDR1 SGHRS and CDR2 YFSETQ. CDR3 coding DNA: TGCGCCAGCAGCTTGGGAGAGAGAATAGATACGCAGTATTTT. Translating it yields CASSLGERIDTQYF.

The CDR3 DNA sequence: TGTGCCAGCAGTGACTGGCTAGCGGGGGCGAGGAATGAGCAGTTCTTC. Its protein is CASSDWLAGARNEQFF. V and J are TRBV6-1 and TRBJ2-1; 10 bases agree with TRBD2. With V trimmed by 3 bases and J by 7 bases, 9 bases remained unmatched. The CDR3 length is 16 residues. CDR1 MNHNS and CDR2 SASEGT come from the germline V gene.